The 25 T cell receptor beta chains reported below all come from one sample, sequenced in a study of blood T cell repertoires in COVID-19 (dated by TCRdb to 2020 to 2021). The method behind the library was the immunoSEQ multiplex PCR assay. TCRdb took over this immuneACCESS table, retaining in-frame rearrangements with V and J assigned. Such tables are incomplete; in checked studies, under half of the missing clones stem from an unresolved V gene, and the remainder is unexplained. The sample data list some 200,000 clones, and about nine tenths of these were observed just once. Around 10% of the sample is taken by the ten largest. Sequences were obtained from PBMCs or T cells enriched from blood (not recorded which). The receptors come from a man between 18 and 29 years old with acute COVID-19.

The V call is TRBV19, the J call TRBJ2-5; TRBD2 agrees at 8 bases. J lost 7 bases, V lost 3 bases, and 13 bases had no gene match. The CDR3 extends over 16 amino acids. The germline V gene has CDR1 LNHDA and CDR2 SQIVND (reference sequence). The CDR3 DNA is TGTGCCAGTAGTATCGGGGGGGCACGGGTTGAAGGGACCCAGTACTTC. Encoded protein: CASSIGGARVEGTQYF.

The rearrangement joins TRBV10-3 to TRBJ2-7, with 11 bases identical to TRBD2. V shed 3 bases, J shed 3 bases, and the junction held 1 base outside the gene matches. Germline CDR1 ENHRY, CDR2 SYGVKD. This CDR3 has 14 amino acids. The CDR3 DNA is TGTGCCATCAGTGAAACTAGCGGGAGCTACGAGCAGTACTTC. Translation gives CAISETSGSYEQYF.

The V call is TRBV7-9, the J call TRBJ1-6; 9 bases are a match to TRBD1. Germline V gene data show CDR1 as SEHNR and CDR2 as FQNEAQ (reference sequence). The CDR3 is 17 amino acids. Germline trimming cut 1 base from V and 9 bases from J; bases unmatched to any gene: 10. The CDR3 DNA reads TGTGCCAGCAGCTTAGGGGACAGGGTTTACTCACCTTCACCCCTCCACTTT. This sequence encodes CASSLGDRVYSPSPLHF.

In DNA form, the CDR3 reads TGTGCCTGGAGTGGCGCCCGAGGTGGCTACACCTTC. Translated: CAWSGARGGYTF. This rearrangement joins TRBV30 to TRBJ1-2; D remains unclear. Between the trimmed V and J ends, which lost 1 base and 7 bases, there was a span of 10 bases. This CDR3 contains 12 residues. Germline V lookup: CDR1 GTSNPN, CDR2 SVGIG (reference sequence).

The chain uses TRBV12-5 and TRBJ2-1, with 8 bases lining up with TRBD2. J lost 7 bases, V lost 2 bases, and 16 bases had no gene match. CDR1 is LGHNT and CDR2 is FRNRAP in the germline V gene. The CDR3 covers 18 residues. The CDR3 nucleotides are TGTGCTAGTGGTTTGTTTCCAGCGGGAGAGCCCCGACTAAATGAGCAGTTCTTC. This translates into CASGLFPAGEPRLNEQFF.

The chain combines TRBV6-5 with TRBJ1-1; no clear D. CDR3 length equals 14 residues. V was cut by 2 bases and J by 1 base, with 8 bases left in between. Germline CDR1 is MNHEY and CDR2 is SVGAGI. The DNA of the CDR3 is TGTGCCAGCAGTTACATAGGAGAGAACACTGAAGCTTTCTTT. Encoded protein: CASSYIGENTEAFF.

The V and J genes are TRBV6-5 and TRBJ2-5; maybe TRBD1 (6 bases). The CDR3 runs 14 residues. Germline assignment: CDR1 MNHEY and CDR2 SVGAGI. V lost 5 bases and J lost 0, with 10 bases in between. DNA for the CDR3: TGTGCCAGCAGTCCGTGGGACAACCAAGAGACCCAGTACTTC. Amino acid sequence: CASSPWDNQETQYF.

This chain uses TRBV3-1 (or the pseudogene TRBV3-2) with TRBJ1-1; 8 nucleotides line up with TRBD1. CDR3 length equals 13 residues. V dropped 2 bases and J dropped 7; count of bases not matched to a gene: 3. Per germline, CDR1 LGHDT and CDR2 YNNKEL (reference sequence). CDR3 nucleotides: TGTGCCAGCAGCCAATCGGACAGGGTTGAAGCTTTCTTT. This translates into CASSQSDRVEAFF.

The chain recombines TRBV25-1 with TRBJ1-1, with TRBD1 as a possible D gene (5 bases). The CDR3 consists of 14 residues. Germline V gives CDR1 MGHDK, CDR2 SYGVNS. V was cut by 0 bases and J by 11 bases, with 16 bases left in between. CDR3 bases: TGTGCCAGCAGTGAATATATGAGCGGGGCGGACGCTTTCTTT. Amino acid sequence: CASSEYMSGADAFF.

CDR3 protein: CASSDHRGRNTEAFF. Written as DNA, the CDR3 is TGCGCCAGCAGTGACCACAGGGGGAGGAACACTGAAGCTTTCTTT. This chain links TRBV10-1 with TRBJ1-1, with 8 bases matching TRBD1. CDR3 length equals 15 residues. In germline, CDR1 is WNHNN, CDR2 SYGVQD (reference sequence). The junction had 4 bases not matched to a gene; V was cut back by 3 bases and J by 1 base.

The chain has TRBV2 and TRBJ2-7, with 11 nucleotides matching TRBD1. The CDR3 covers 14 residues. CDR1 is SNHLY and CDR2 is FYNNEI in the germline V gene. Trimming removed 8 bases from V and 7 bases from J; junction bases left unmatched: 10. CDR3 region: CASGTGTGGTEQYF. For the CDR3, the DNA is TGTGCCAGCGGGACCGGGACAGGGGGAACAGAGCAGTACTTC.

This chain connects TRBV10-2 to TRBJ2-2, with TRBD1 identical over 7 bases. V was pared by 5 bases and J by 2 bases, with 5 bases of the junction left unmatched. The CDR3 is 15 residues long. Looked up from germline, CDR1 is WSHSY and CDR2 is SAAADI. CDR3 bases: TGCGCCAGCAGTCCCAGGGGGTCTAACACCGGGGAGCTGTTTTTT. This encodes CASSPRGSNTGELFF.

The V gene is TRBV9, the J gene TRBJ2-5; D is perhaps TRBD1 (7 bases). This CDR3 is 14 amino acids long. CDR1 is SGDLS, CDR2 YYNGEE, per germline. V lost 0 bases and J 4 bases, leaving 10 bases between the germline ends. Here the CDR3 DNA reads TGTGCCAGCAGCGTAGGACAGGGAGGAGAGACCCAGTACTTC. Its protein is CASSVGQGGETQYF.

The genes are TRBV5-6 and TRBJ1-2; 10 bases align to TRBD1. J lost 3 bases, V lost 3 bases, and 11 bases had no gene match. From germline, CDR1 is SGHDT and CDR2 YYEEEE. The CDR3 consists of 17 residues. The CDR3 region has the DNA TGTGCCAGCAGCTCTGTTCTACGACAGGGGGCTGACTATGGCTACACCTTC. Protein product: CASSSVLRQGADYGYTF. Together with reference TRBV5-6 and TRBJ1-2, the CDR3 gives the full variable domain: DAGVTQSPTHLIKTRGQQVTLRCSPKSGHDTVSWYQQALGQGPQFIFQYYEEEERQRGNFPDRFSGHQFPNYSSELNVNALLLGDSALYLCASSSVLRQGADYGYTFGSGTRLTVV.

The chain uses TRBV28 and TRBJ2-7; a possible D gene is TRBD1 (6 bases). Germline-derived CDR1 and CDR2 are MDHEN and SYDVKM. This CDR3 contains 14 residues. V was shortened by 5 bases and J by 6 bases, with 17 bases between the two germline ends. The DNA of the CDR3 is TGTGCCAGCAGTCTTTACCTACAGGGATCCGAGCAGTACTTC. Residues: CASSLYLQGSEQYF.

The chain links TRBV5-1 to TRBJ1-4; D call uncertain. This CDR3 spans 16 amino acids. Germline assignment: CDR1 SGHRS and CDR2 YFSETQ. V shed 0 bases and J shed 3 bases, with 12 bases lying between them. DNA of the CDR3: TGCGCCAGCAGCTTGGGGACCCCGCGGGCTAATGAAAAACTGTTTTTT. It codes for CASSLGTPRANEKLFF.

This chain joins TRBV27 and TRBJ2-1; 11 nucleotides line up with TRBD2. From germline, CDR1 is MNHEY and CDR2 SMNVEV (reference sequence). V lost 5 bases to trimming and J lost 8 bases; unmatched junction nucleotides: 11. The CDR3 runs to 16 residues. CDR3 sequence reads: CASSVLSGRAGYEQFF. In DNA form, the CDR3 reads TGTGCCAGCAGTGTTCTTAGCGGGAGGGCCGGGTATGAGCAGTTCTTC.

The CDR3 DNA reads as TGTGCCAGTAGTCCCAACGGCGGGAATTACGAGCAGTACTTC. It is translated as CASSPNGGNYEQYF. The rearrangement uses TRBV19 and TRBJ2-7; possibly TRBD2 for D (6 bases). The CDR3 is made up of 14 amino acids. V was shortened by 5 bases and J by 4 bases, with 15 bases between the two germline ends. Germline CDR1 reads LNHDA; CDR2 reads SQIVND (reference sequence).

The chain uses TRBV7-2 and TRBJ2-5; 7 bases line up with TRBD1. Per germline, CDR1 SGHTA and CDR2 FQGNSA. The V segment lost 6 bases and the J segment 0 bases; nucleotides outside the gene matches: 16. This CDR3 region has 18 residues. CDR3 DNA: TGTGCCAGCAGTCCGCCCCCTTGGGACAGAACTTACCAAGAGACCCAGTACTTC. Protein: CASSPPPWDRTYQETQYF.

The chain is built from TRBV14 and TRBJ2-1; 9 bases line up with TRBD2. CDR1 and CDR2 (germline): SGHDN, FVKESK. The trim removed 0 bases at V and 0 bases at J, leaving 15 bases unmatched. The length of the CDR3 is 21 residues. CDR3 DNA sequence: TGTGCCAGCAGCCAAGAAATGGGGCGATCTAGCGGGATCAGCTCCTACAATGAGCAGTTCTTC. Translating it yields CASSQEMGRSSGISSYNEQFF.

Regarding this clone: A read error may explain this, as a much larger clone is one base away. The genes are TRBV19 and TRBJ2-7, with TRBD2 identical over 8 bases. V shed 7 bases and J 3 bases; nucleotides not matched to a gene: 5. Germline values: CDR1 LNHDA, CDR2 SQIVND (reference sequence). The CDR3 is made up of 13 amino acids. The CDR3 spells CASNSGRDYEQYF. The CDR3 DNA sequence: TGTGCCAGTAATTCCGGGAGGGACTACGAGCAGTACTTC.

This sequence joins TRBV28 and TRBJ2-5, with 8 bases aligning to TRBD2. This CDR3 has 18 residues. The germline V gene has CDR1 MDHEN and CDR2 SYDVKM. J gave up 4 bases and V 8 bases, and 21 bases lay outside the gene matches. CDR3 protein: CASENSIAGHILGETQYF. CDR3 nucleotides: TGTGCCAGCGAAAACTCGATAGCGGGACATATATTGGGAGAGACCCAGTACTTC.

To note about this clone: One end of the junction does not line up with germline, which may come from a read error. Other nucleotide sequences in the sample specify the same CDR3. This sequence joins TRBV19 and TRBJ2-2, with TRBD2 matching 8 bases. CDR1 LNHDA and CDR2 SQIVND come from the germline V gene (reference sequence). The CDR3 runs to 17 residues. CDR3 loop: CASTIPVVAGNTGELFF. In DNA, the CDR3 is TGTGCCAGTACCATTCCGGTGGTAGCGGGGAACACCGGAGAGCTGTTTTTT.

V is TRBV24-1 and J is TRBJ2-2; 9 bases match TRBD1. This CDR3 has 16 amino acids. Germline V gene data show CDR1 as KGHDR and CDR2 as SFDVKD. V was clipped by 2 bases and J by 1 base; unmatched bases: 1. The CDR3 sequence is CATSDWGQGNTGELFF. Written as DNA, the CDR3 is TGTGCCACCAGTGATTGGGGACAGGGGAACACCGGGGAGCTGTTTTTT.

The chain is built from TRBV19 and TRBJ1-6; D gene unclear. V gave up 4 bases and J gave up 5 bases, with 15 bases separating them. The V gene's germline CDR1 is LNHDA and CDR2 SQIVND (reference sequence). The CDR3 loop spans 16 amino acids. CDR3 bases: TGTGCCAGTAGTACCCTCACACGGGAGGATAATTCACCCCTCCACTTT. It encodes CASSTLTREDNSPLHF.